The T cell receptor (beta chain) under discussion was sequenced for a study of regulatory T cells in long-lasting Graves disease. The time point is: newly diagnosed GD, antithyroid drugs for less than 3 months. RNA isolated from PBMCs was used to make the TCR library. Building the TCR beta libraries relied on iRepertoire HTBI primers, and CDR3 regions underwent Arm-PCR. TCRdb re-called the multiplex PCR reads through MiXCR, storing one row per CDR3 protein. The sample includes a few hundred thousand distinct CDR3 sequences, approximately 14% seen only once; the top ten take approximately 17%. This clonotype was seen at least ten times. V lost 1 base and J 8 bases, leaving 13 bases between the germline ends. The length of the CDR3 is 15 residues. Per the germline V gene, CDR1 is SGHRS and CDR2 is YFSETQ. This same sample was also part of a study on T cells in Graves' hyperthyroidism and ophthalmopathy.

The chain links TRBV5-1 to TRBJ1-6; no clear D gene. This TCR was recovered from a woman aged 45 to 65 with Graves disease. Sequencing was performed on peripheral blood mononuclear cells (PBMCs), taken at new diagnosis, from a patient treated with antithyroid drugs. In nucleotides, the CDR3 is TGCGCCAGCAGCTTGTCCCTCCCTGAGGATTCACCCCTCCACTTT. Its translation is CASSLSLPEDSPLHF.